The clone carrying this T cell receptor (beta chain) was recorded many times. This entry belongs to a study of T-cell memory formation after mild COVID-19. The germline V gene encodes CDR1 SEHNR and CDR2 FQNEAQ (reference sequence). This CDR3 contains 14 residues. V dropped 3 bases and J dropped 3 bases, with 11 bases sitting between them. Each CDR3 protein is one row after TCRdb ran MiXCR on the 5' RACE reads. The sample has about 360,000 distinct CDR3 sequences, about an eighth seen once. The receptor comes from a man between 18 and 35 years old who had mild COVID-19 (a few samples of this study predate the infection). Cell type and time point are not known. V is TRBV7-9 and J is TRBJ1-1; D not resolved. Sequenced material: PBMCs or a T cell subset sorted from them (not recorded which). Here the CDR3 reads CASSFLTGHTEAFF. The CDR3 DNA reads as TGTGCCAGCAGCTTCTTAACGGGCCACACTGAAGCTTTCTTT.